This TCR beta chain was documented in a study of T cells in Graves' hyperthyroidism and ophthalmopathy. This clonotype was observed a few times. Its target is not known. V dropped 6 bases and J dropped 0; count of bases not matched to a gene: 2. The CDR3 length is 14 residues. Germline V gives CDR1 ENHRY, CDR2 SYGVKD. RNA transcripts served as the template for amplifying TCR beta CDR3 regions. HTBI primers were the set used in a first-round RT-PCR of the TCR CDR3. TCRdb ran MiXCR on the multiplex PCR reads and lists one entry per CDR3 protein. The sample lists 560,000 or so distinct CDR3 sequences, 15% to 20% occurring once. Study results and limitations: Most clonotypes expanded in the thyroid (above 0.001) were also present in blood. A model built on 13 V-J features separated ophthalmopathy from stable hyperthyroidism.

The sequence was collected from a man aged 40-49 years with Graves' ophthalmopathy. The J gene is TRBJ2-1, the V gene TRBV10-3, with 7 nucleotides matching TRBD1. The sample was blood. CDR3 nucleotides: TGTGCCATCAGGGGACAGAGCTCCTACAATGAGCAGTTCTTC. This codes for CAIRGQSSYNEQFF.